Presented here are 26 T cell receptor beta chains from one specimen sequenced in a study of T-cell reconstitution after alpha-beta-depleted transplantation in children. Researchers prepared the TCRbeta library using unique molecular identifiers, the study reports. One entry per CDR3 protein results from TCRdb running MiXCR on the PCR reads. Altogether 780,000 or so distinct CDR3 sequences are present, 15% to 20% being singletons, with the ten largest covering around 5.3%. The source material was PBMCs, mostly from graft donor cells, sampled 360 days after TCRalphabeta/CD19-depleted stem cell transplant. The receptor source for this set is a male patient younger than 18 who had a stem cell transplant for acute lymphoblastic leukemia, so the T cells may come from the graft donor.

This clonotype has ten or more counts. The rearrangement uses TRBV5-1 and TRBJ2-7; TRBD1 is a possible D gene (6 bases). The CDR3 sequence is 16 residues long. CDR1 is SGHRS and CDR2 is YFSETQ in the germline V gene. Between the trimmed V and J ends, which lost 0 bases and 0 bases, there was a span of 13 bases. The CDR3 reads CASSLAGTTYSYEQYF. The CDR3 coding sequence is TGCGCCAGCAGCTTGGCCGGGACAACATACTCCTACGAGCAGTACTTC.

The rearrangement links TRBV24-1 to TRBJ1-1, with D maybe TRBD1 (6 bases). The CDR3 length is 12 residues. V lost 7 bases and J lost 5, with 10 bases in between. Germline CDR1 and CDR2: KGHDR and SFDVKD. In nucleotides, the CDR3 is TGTGCCACCAGCAGGGGAAGGACTGAAGCTTTCTTT. This translates into CATSRGRTEAFF.

This clonotype was counted ten times or more. CDR3: CASSYSRSPLHF. The DNA of the CDR3 is TGTGCCAGCAGTTACTCGCGCTCACCCCTCCACTTT. This chain connects TRBV6-5 to TRBJ1-6; D gene uncertain. The V end was cut by 0 bases, the J end by 10 bases, with 4 bases between. Looked up from germline, CDR1 is MNHEY and CDR2 is SVGAGI. The CDR3 covers 12 residues.

This clonotype showed up just a few times. The J gene is TRBJ2-5, the V gene TRBV28; 7 nucleotides match TRBD1. V was clipped by 1 base and J by 10 bases; unmatched bases: 12. This CDR3 spans 15 amino acids. Per the germline V gene, CDR1 is MDHEN and CDR2 is SYDVKM. CDR3 residues: CASSLFQAGGGIQYF. The CDR3, as DNA: TGTGCCAGCAGTTTATTTCAGGCAGGGGGTGGGATCCAGTACTTC.

The V call is TRBV4-2, the J call TRBJ2-7; 9 nucleotides match TRBD1. J lost 3 bases, V lost 0 bases, and 9 bases had no gene match. The germline V gene has CDR1 LGHNA and CDR2 YNFKEQ. CDR3 length: 17 amino acids. CDR3 amino acids: CASSQDLIQGADYEQYF. The CDR3, as DNA: TGTGCCAGCAGCCAAGACCTGATACAGGGGGCAGACTACGAGCAGTACTTC.

This clonotype was picked up a small number of times. The chain has TRBV7-2 and TRBJ2-7, with D perhaps TRBD2 (5 bases). The CDR3 loop spans 12 amino acids. Germline CDR1 reads SGHTA; CDR2 reads FQGNSA. V lost 3 bases and J 7 bases, leaving 10 bases between the germline ends. The chain's CDR3 is CTSSLERREQYF. Written as DNA, the CDR3 is TGTACCAGCAGCTTGGAGCGGCGGGAGCAGTACTTC.

The table lists this clonotype with a few counts. The rearrangement joins TRBV5-6 to TRBJ2-4; 7 bases map to TRBD2. V lost 1 base and J lost 0; bases outside the gene matches: 4. CDR3 length: 16 amino acids. Germline V gene sequence: CDR1 SGHDT, CDR2 YYEEEE. CDR3 sequence reads: CASSLWGGVAKNIQYF. The CDR3 DNA sequence: TGTGCCAGCAGCTTGTGGGGGGGGGTAGCCAAAAACATTCAGTACTTC.

The genes are TRBV10-1 and TRBJ2-7, with 8 bases fitting TRBD1. The CDR3 extends over 13 amino acids. J gave up 1 base and V 7 bases, and 3 bases lay outside the gene matches. The germline gives CDR1 WNHNN, CDR2 SYGVQD (reference sequence). Written as DNA, the CDR3 is TGCGCCAGCACTAGGACAGGGTCCTACGAGCAGTACTTC. Translated: CASTRTGSYEQYF.

This chain uses TRBV12-3 or TRBV12-4 with TRBJ2-7; D is ambiguous. The CDR3 is 15 residues long. V was pared by 3 bases and J by 3 bases, with 15 bases between. CDR3 region: CASSFGSPPSYEQYF. CDR3 sequence (DNA): TGTGCCAGCAGTTTCGGCAGCCCGCCGAGCTACGAGCAGTACTTC.

This clonotype was recorded a few times. The chain couples TRBV7-6 to TRBJ2-3, with TRBD2 identical over 11 bases. The CDR3 consists of 15 residues. Germline V gene sequence: CDR1 SGHVS, CDR2 FNYEAQ. V trimming: 6 bases; J trimming: 2 bases; junction bases outside the gene matches: 4. Here the CDR3 reads CASSQGLADTDTQYF. CDR3 bases: TGTGCCAGCAGTCAGGGACTAGCGGACACAGATACGCAGTATTTT.

This clonotype was recorded a few times. The gene calls are TRBV5-1 and TRBJ1-2; TRBD1 aligns across 9 bases. This CDR3 has 13 amino acids. Per the germline V gene, CDR1 is SGHRS and CDR2 is YFSETQ. The trim removed 3 bases at V and 6 bases at J, leaving 3 bases unmatched. The CDR3 DNA follows: TGCGCCAGCAGCTCCGGACAGGGGCATGGCTACACCTTC. The encoded protein is CASSSGQGHGYTF.

The chain has TRBV10-3 and TRBJ2-7, with D perhaps matching TRBD1 or TRBD2 (5 bases each). The length of the CDR3 is 13 residues. V was shortened by 8 bases and J by 4 bases, with 15 bases between the two germline ends. Germline lookup yields CDR1 ENHRY and CDR2 SYGVKD. CDR3 protein: CAIGLGEGYEQYF. CDR3 DNA sequence: TGTGCCATCGGCCTTGGAGAGGGGTACGAGCAGTACTTC.

This clonotype has only a few counts. The chain joins TRBV10-3 to TRBJ2-1; D not resolved. Germline V gene lookup returns CDR1 ENHRY and CDR2 SYGVKD. This CDR3 spans 12 amino acids. V lost 3 bases and J 6 bases, leaving 6 bases between the germline ends. This CDR3 reads CAISEWSNEQFF. The CDR3, as DNA: TGTGCCATCAGTGAATGGTCCAATGAGCAGTTCTTC.

This clonotype was counted many times. The CDR3: CASSYSGEQYF. In nucleotides, the CDR3 is TGTGCCAGCAGTTATTCAGGGGAGCAGTACTTC. The rearrangement links TRBV6-2 or TRBV6-3 to TRBJ2-7; the D gene is possibly TRBD1 (5 bases). Germline V gives CDR1 MNHEY, CDR2 SVGEGT. The CDR3 sequence is 11 residues long. Trimming pared 3 bases from V and 7 bases from J, leaving 7 bases between.

This clonotype was found a few times. The V and J genes are TRBV7-2 and TRBJ2-1; D uncertain. Deletions cut 8 bases from V and 3 bases from J, with 17 bases between. The germline V gene encodes CDR1 SGHTA and CDR2 FQGNSA. CDR3 length: 15 amino acids. CDR3 DNA sequence: TGTGCCAGCGCGAGACACCGGAGCCTCTACAATGAGCAGTTCTTC. This encodes CASARHRSLYNEQFF.

This chain uses TRBV7-8 with TRBJ2-7, with 8 nucleotides matching TRBD1. The V and J ends lost 2 bases and 1 base, in that order; junction bases with no gene match: 10. The germline gives CDR1 SGHVS, CDR2 FQNEAQ. CDR3 length: 17 amino acids. The CDR3 DNA reads TGTGCCAGCAGCTTAAAGGCTTTCGGACAGGGTTCCTACGAGCAGTACTTC. Residues: CASSLKAFGQGSYEQYF.

This clonotype has ten or more counts. The CDR3 spells CASSLRAGSNEQFF. DNA of the CDR3: TGCGCCAGCAGCTTGAGGGCGGGATCCAATGAGCAGTTCTTC. The chain uses TRBV5-1 and TRBJ2-1, with a possible D match to TRBD2 (6 bases). V shed 1 base and J shed 6 bases, with 11 bases lying between them. Looked up from germline, CDR1 is SGHRS and CDR2 is YFSETQ. The CDR3 runs 14 residues.

This clonotype was seen many times. The rearrangement links TRBV3-1 to TRBJ2-3; weak D call: TRBD2 (6 bases). Germline-derived CDR1 and CDR2 are LGHDT and YNNKEL (reference sequence). Trimming cost V 4 bases and J 3 bases, with 14 bases left between them. The CDR3 covers 15 residues. This chain's CDR3 is CASSLRGGKTDTQYF. In DNA, the CDR3 is TGTGCCAGCAGCCTTAGGGGCGGGAAGACAGATACGCAGTATTTT.

This clonotype has at least ten counts. This chain joins TRBV29-1 and TRBJ2-7, with TRBD1 matching over 7 bases. J lost 5 bases, V lost 6 bases, and 7 bases had no gene match. The CDR3 runs 12 residues. Germline assignment: CDR1 SQVTM and CDR2 ANQGSEA. The CDR3 is CSVRRDSHEQYF. CDR3 sequence (DNA): TGCAGCGTCCGCCGGGACAGCCACGAGCAGTACTTC.

The J gene is TRBJ2-2, the V gene TRBV11-3; D possibly corresponds to TRBD1 (5 bases). Trimming cost V 1 base and J 1 base, with 10 bases left between them. This CDR3 is 16 amino acids long. Per the germline V gene, CDR1 is SGHNT and CDR2 is YENEEA. In DNA, the CDR3 is TGTGCCAGCAGCTTAGCCTGGCAGGGGAACACCGGGGAGCTGTTTTTT. The encoded protein is CASSLAWQGNTGELFF.

The chain employs TRBV20-1 and TRBJ2-7; 8 bases align to TRBD2. Trimming removed 0 bases from V and 1 base from J; junction bases left unmatched: 8. The CDR3 is made up of 16 amino acids. Germline CDR1 reads DFQATT; CDR2 reads SNEGSKA (reference sequence). The chain's CDR3 is CSAREGSGRGSYEQYF. CDR3 in DNA: TGCAGTGCTAGAGAAGGTTCCGGGAGGGGATCCTACGAGCAGTACTTC.

This clonotype occurred a few times. V is TRBV7-9 and J is TRBJ2-1; 10 bases are shared with TRBD2. This CDR3 contains 17 residues. Unmatched junction bases numbered 13, after V lost 5 bases and J lost 6 bases. Germline V CDR1 and CDR2: SEHNR, FQNEAQ (reference sequence). The CDR3 DNA sequence: TGTGCCAGCAGCCCCCGGGGACTAGCGCACATCCTCAATGAGCAGTTCTTC. It is translated as CASSPRGLAHILNEQFF.

The chain has TRBV7-9 and TRBJ1-1, with 7 positions matching TRBD1. J gave up 5 bases and V 3 bases, and 9 bases lay outside the gene matches. Germline loops: CDR1 SEHNR, CDR2 FQNEAQ (reference sequence). The CDR3 length is 15 residues. CDR3 DNA sequence: TGTGCCAGCAGCTTTAGGAAGGGGGCGCCAACTGAAGCTTTCTTT. Residues: CASSFRKGAPTEAFF.

The chain recombines TRBV20-1 with TRBJ2-1, with D perhaps matching TRBD2 (5 bases). Germline CDR1 DFQATT, CDR2 SNEGSKA (reference sequence). V lost 3 bases, J lost 3 bases, and 9 bases lay in between. This CDR3 region has 13 residues. In DNA form, the CDR3 reads TGCAGTGCTAGGACGGGAAACTACAATGAGCAGTTCTTC. This encodes CSARTGNYNEQFF.

This clonotype was counted ten times or more. The DNA of the CDR3 is TGTGCCAGCAGTTTACTAGCTGGGACAGATACGCAGTATTTT. This codes for CASSLLAGTDTQYF. This rearrangement joins TRBV11-2 to TRBJ2-3; D might be TRBD2 (6 bases). CDR3 length: 14 amino acids. Germline CDR1 and CDR2: SGHAT and FQNNGV. V was shortened by 6 bases and J by 3 bases, with 13 bases between the two germline ends. The full variable domain, its missing parts supplied by reference TRBV11-2 and TRBJ2-3, is EAGVAQSPRYKIIEKRQSVAFWCNPISGHATLYWYQQILGQGPKLLIQFQNNGVVDDSQLPKDRFSAERLKGVDSTLKIQPAKLEDSAVYLCASSLLAGTDTQYFGPGTRLTVL.

The J gene is TRBJ1-2, the V gene TRBV6-1; 9 bases match TRBD1. This CDR3 is built from 14 residues. Germline V gene lookup returns CDR1 MNHNS and CDR2 SASEGT. The junction had 11 bases not matched to a gene; V was cut back by 6 bases and J by 9 bases. Here the CDR3 DNA reads TGTGCCAGCAGACCGGGACAGGGACAGCAGAGCTACACCTTC. This sequence encodes CASRPGQGQQSYTF.